These T cell receptor beta chains were read from a single sample in a study of T cell changes during pregnancy in multiple sclerosis. This table comes from immunoSEQ multiplex PCR, and its TCRdb copy is limited to in-frame clones, with some not included. The sample lists just over 90,000 clones; about nine tenths were seen once. The source material was peripheral blood, sampled after pregnancy. The receptors were gathered from a female donor in good health, enrolled as a control in a pregnancy study. Both conserved end residues are part of each CDR3. The D gene is left open where the match is weak. For some rows the clone size is stated as once, few or many, or as a class when expanded; others skip it.

-,-,TRBJ1-1,TRBV10-3,13,TGTGCCATCCGCTTGCAGGGGCACACTGAAGCTTTCTTT,CAIRLQGHTEAFF
-,-,TRBJ2-2,TRBV11-2,15,TGTGCCAGCAGCTTGGACTCCGGGGATCCCGGGGAGCTGTTTTTT,CASSLDSGDPGELFF
-,-,TRBJ1-6,TRBV7-2,17,TGTGCCAGCAGCGTTACAGGGTTCAGTACCTATAATTCACCCCTCCACTTT,CASSVTGFSTYNSPLHF
-,TRBD1,TRBJ2-5,TRBV10-3,13,TGTGCCATCCAGGAAGGGACAGGGGTGACCCAGTACTTC,CAIQEGTGVTQYF
-,-,TRBJ2-7,TRBV4-3,14,TGCGCCAGCAGCCAAGAAGGGGGAACCTACGAGCAGTACTTC,CASSQEGGTYEQYF
-,-,TRBJ2-5,TRBV29-1,11,TGCAGCGTGGGAGTAATAGAGACCCAGTACTTC,CSVGVIETQYF
-,-,TRBJ2-7,TRBV7-2,14,TGTGCCAGCAGCTTGACGGGGAGCTCCTACGAGCAGTACTTC,CASSLTGSSYEQYF
-,TRBD1,TRBJ1-2,TRBV10-1,13,TGCGCCAACACTCGACAGGGGAGCTATGGCTACACCTTC,CANTRQGSYGYTF
-,TRBD1,TRBJ2-7,TRBV5-1,15,TGCGCCAGCAGCCTATACAGGGGATTATCCTACGAGCAGTACTTC,CASSLYRGLSYEQYF
-,-,TRBJ2-7,TRBV6-1,13,TGTGCCAGCACGAAGACAGCTACCTACGAGCAGTACTTC,CASTKTATYEQYF
-,-,TRBJ2-7,TRBV27,16,TGTGCCAGCCTCTGGGGGCTAGCGGATAGTGCCTACGAGCAGTACTTC,CASLWGLADSAYEQYF
-,TRBD2,TRBJ2-3,TRBV5-4,17,TGTGCCAGCAGCTCTTTAGCGGGGGGGTTAGGCACAGATACGCAGTATTTT,CASSSLAGGLGTDTQYF
-,-,TRBJ1-1,TRBV6-4,13,TGTGCCAGCATGCCGGGACAGAACACTGAAGCTTTCTTT,CASMPGQNTEAFF
-,-,TRBJ1-2,TRBV7-9,14,TGTGCCAGCAGCTTCCAGGGGCTCGCCTATGGCTACACCTTC,CASSFQGLAYGYTF
-,-,TRBJ1-6,TRBV18,16,TGTGCCAGCTCACCATTCTCCGACAGTCCCTATTCACCCCTCCACTTT,CASSPFSDSPYSPLHF
-,-,TRBJ1-2,TRBV5-1,14,TGCGCCAGCACGGGGGGCGTAGCTAACTATGGCTACACCTTC,CASTGGVANYGYTF
-,TRBD1,TRBJ2-7,TRBV9,15,TGTGCCAGCAGCGCCGGGACAGGGGATGGGTACGAGCAGTACTTC,CASSAGTGDGYEQYF
-,-,TRBJ1-3,TRBV18,13,TGTGCCAGCTCAGACTCGGGTGGAAACACCATATATTTT,CASSDSGGNTIYF
few,TRBD1,TRBJ1-1,TRBV4-3,13,TGCGCCAGCAGCCAAGGGGCGACAGGGGAAGCTTTCTTT,CASSQGATGEAFF
-,TRBD1,TRBJ1-6,TRBV10-3,14,TGTGCCATCAGTGCCGGACAGGGTAATTCACCCCTCCACTTT,CAISAGQGNSPLHF
once,TRBD1,TRBJ1-6,TRBV7-2,16,TGTGCCAGCAGCTTACTAGGACAGGGTGGTTATTCACCCCTCCACTTT,CASSLLGQGGYSPLHF
-,-,TRBJ1-5,TRBV9,15,TGTGCCAGCAGCGTGAGTGGAGGGGGCAATCAGCCCCAGCATTTT,CASSVSGGGNQPQHF
once,TRBD1,TRBJ2-7,TRBV5-1,14,TGCGCCAGCAGCCGACTTGGACAGGGCGGCGAGCAGTACTTC,CASSRLGQGGEQYF
-,-,TRBJ1-2,TRBV29-1,11,TGCAGCGTAACAGCTTCCTATGGCTACACCTTC,CSVTASYGYTF
-,TRBD1,TRBJ2-7,TRBV27,16,TGTGCCAGCACCCGGGGACAGGGGAGGGGGAGGTACGAGCAGTACTTC,CASTRGQGRGRYEQYF
-,-,TRBJ1-4,TRBV7-8,13,TGTGCCAGCACCTTACGGTTGAATGAAAAACTGTTTTTT,CASTLRLNEKLFF
-,-,TRBJ1-6,TRBV29-1,13,TGCAGCGTTGGGAACAGCAATAATTCACCCCTCCACTTT,CSVGNSNNSPLHF
-,TRBD2,TRBJ2-1,TRBV5-4,15,TGTGCCAGCAGCGCCGCGGGGGGCCCCTACAATGAGCAGTTCTTC,CASSAAGGPYNEQFF
-,-,TRBJ2-1,TRBV5-1,18,TGCGCCAGCAGCACCTCGCGGACACAAAAGAGCTCCTACAATGAGCAGTTCTTC,CASSTSRTQKSSYNEQFF
once,-,TRBJ2-5,TRBV29-1,12,TGCAGCGTTGAACGCCAGGGGCCGGGGCAGTACTTC,CSVERQGPGQYF
-,TRBD1,TRBJ2-3,TRBV7-6,14,TGTGCCAGCAGCCTGCGGACAGGGGAGGTTACGCAGTATTTT,CASSLRTGEVTQYF
-,TRBD1,TRBJ2-2,TRBV9,15,TGTGCCAGCAGCGTAGGACAGGGTTTCACCGGGGAGCTGTTTTTT,CASSVGQGFTGELFF
-,-,TRBJ2-2,TRBV4-3,16,TGCGCCAGCAGCCAAGATACGGGACTGTTCACCGGGGAGCTGTTTTTT,CASSQDTGLFTGELFF
-,TRBD2,TRBJ2-3,TRBV9,15,TGTGCCAGCAGCCCGTGGACTAGGGCCACAGATACGCAGTATTTT,CASSPWTRATDTQYF
-,-,TRBJ1-1,TRBV14,15,TGTGCCAGCAGCCAAGACTGGGGCATGGGGACTGAAGCTTTCTTT,CASSQDWGMGTEAFF
-,-,TRBJ2-7,TRBV5-1,14,TGCGCCAGCAGCTTATCTACAGGGATTACGAAGCAGTACTTC,CASSLSTGITKQYF
-,-,TRBJ1-5,TRBV13,14,TGTGCCAGCAGCTTTTTTCGGGGCAATCAGCCCCAGCATTTT,CASSFFRGNQPQHF
-,-,TRBJ1-6,TRBV7-9,16,TGTGCCAGCAGCTCCCAGCAGGGCTCCTATAATTCACCCCTCCACTTT,CASSSQQGSYNSPLHF
few,-,TRBJ1-3,TRBV4-3,15,TGCGCCAGCGGGGGGTGGCCTCTCTCTGGAAACACCATATATTTT,CASGGWPLSGNTIYF
once,TRBD1,TRBJ2-3,TRBV5-4,16,TGTGCCAGCAGCTTGGCAGGGGGTTTGGTGCTAGATACGCAGTATTTT,CASSLAGGLVLDTQYF
-,TRBD1,TRBJ2-3,TRBV4-1,16,TGCGCCAGCAGCCAAGCGGACAGGAGATACACAGATACGCAGTATTTT,CASSQADRRYTDTQYF
-,-,TRBJ1-5,TRBV19,17,TGTGCCAGTACTGGCCTTACCACAGGGAGGGGCAATCAGCCCCAGCATTTT,CASTGLTTGRGNQPQHF
-,-,TRBJ2-7,TRBV11-2,14,TGTGCCAGCAGCTTAGACAGGGGCAACTACGAGCAGTACTTC,CASSLDRGNYEQYF
-,-,TRBJ2-3,TRBV2,13,TGTGCCAGTAGAACGGGTTTCACAGATACGCAGTATTTT,CASRTGFTDTQYF
-,TRBD1,TRBJ2-7,TRBV2,20,TGTGCCAGCATCAAAACTCTAAGGGGGACAGGGGGCAACGGTGACTACGAGCAGTACTTC,CASIKTLRGTGGNGDYEQYF
-,TRBD1,TRBJ1-2,TRBV2,17,TGTGCCAGCAGTGAACCCACCCCGGGACAGGGGGACTATGGCTACACCTTC,CASSEPTPGQGDYGYTF
-,TRBD2,TRBJ2-1,TRBV19,17,TGTGCCAGTAGATGGGGAGTGAGGCGGGGGGCTTCCAATGAGCAGTTCTTC,CASRWGVRRGASNEQFF
-,-,TRBJ2-3,TRBV18,14,TGTGCCAGCTCCCCGGCGGGGTTCACAGATACGCAGTATTTT,CASSPAGFTDTQYF
-,TRBD1,TRBJ2-7,TRBV5-4,13,TGTGCCAGCTATAGACAGGGAGCCCACGAGCAGTACTTC,CASYRQGAHEQYF
-,-,TRBJ1-1,TRBV6-1,13,TGTGCCAGCAGTGAGACAGGGAACACTGAAGCTTTCTTT,CASSETGNTEAFF
-,-,TRBJ1-5,TRBV7-2,17,TGTGCCAGCAGCTCCACCTCCGGGGGGATAGGCAATCAGCCCCAGCATTTT,CASSSTSGGIGNQPQHF
-,-,TRBJ1-1,TRBV20-1,11,TGCAGTGCCGGACAGAACACTGAAGCTTTCTTT,CSAGQNTEAFF
-,TRBD1,TRBJ1-4,TRBV5-1,15,TGCGCCAGCAGCCGGGAAGGACAGGTTGCTGAAAAACTGTTTTTT,CASSREGQVAEKLFF
-,-,TRBJ1-2,TRBV10-3,13,TGTGCCATCAGTGGACCGGGATCTCAGGGCTACACCTTC,CAISGPGSQGYTF
-,-,TRBJ1-2,TRBV6-6,13,TGTGCCAGCAGTGCGGGGTCGGCTTATGGCTACACCTTC,CASSAGSAYGYTF